This is a list of T cell receptor beta chains from one sample in a study of blood T cell repertoires in COVID-19. Produced via immunoSEQ multiplex PCR; TCRdb's table is partial and in-frame only. The sample carries fewer than 200,000 clones, about 80% recorded once. The sample comprised peripheral blood. The receptors were sampled from a woman aged 60-75 years with COVID-19, enrolled during active disease. Each CDR3 is given with its conserved first and last residue. D genes are given only for firm matches. Only some rows state a clone size, as once, few, many or a class for expanded clones.

-,TRBV9,few,TRBJ1-2,TGTGCCAGCAGCGTAGGGGATGGGCGCAGGACTGCTGAGGGAGGCTACACCTTC,CASSVGDGRRTAEGGYTF
-,TRBV29-1,-,TRBJ1-2,TGCAGCGTCCTCGAGGGCTACACCTTC,CSVLEGYTF
-,TRBV6-5,-,TRBJ2-3,TGTGCCAGCAGTCCCACGGACAGACGCACAGATACGCAGTATTTT,CASSPTDRRTDTQYF
TRBD1,TRBV5-1,-,TRBJ1-1,TGCGCCAGCAGTGCAGGGGGCTTAAGAAGCACTGAAGCTTTCTTT,CASSAGGLRSTEAFF
-,TRBV6-5,-,TRBJ2-3,TGTGCCAGCAGAGATCCGGGAACCGCAGATACGCAGTATTTT,CASRDPGTADTQYF
TRBD2,TRBV10-1,few,TRBJ2-3,TGCGCCAGCAGTGACAGCGGGGGGGAACGAGATACGCAGTATTTT,CASSDSGGERDTQYF
TRBD1,TRBV20-1,-,TRBJ2-7,TGCAGTGCTAGCAGGGGGCAAGAGCAGTACTTC,CSASRGQEQYF
TRBD1,TRBV19,-,TRBJ1-5,TGTGCCAGTACGGGACAGGGGAGGGTGGGCAATCAGCCCCAGCATTTT,CASTGQGRVGNQPQHF
TRBD1,TRBV28,-,TRBJ1-4,TGTGCCAGCAGTTTATACCCCGGGACAGGGGATGAAAAACTGTTTTTT,CASSLYPGTGDEKLFF
TRBD1,TRBV27,-,TRBJ1-2,TGTGCCAGCAGTTTCGGGACAGGAGAGTATGGCTACACCTTC,CASSFGTGEYGYTF
-,TRBV15,-,TRBJ1-2,TGTGCCACCAGCAGGGGATCAGGACAGCCCGATAAATATGGCTACACCTTC,CATSRGSGQPDKYGYTF
-,TRBV5-4,-,TRBJ2-5,TGTGCCAGCAGCTTATCCGGGAAAGGGACCCAGTACTTC,CASSLSGKGTQYF
TRBD1,TRBV9,-,TRBJ2-3,TGTGCCAGCAGCGGGGGACAGGGGAATACGCAGTATTTT,CASSGGQGNTQYF
TRBD2,TRBV9,-,TRBJ2-1,TGTGCCAGCAGCCGCGGGGCGGGGGACTTCTACAATGAGCAGTTCTTC,CASSRGAGDFYNEQFF
TRBD1,TRBV5-1,-,TRBJ1-2,TGCGCCAGCAGCGGACAGGGGGACAGGGTGGATGGCTACACCTTC,CASSGQGDRVDGYTF
-,TRBV19,-,TRBJ2-5,TGTGCCAGTAGAAAGCAGGGGCAAGAGACCCAGTACTTC,CASRKQGQETQYF
-,TRBV19,-,TRBJ1-5,TGTGCCAGTAGTATGGGGACACTTAGCAATCAGCCCCAGCATTTT,CASSMGTLSNQPQHF
TRBD2,TRBV9,-,TRBJ2-2,TGTGCCAGCAGCGCCCTGACTAGCGGGAACACCGGGGAGCTGTTTTTT,CASSALTSGNTGELFF
-,TRBV3-1/TRBV3-2,-,TRBJ1-6,TGTGCCAGCAGCCAAGACCCAGGGTTCGTCACCCTCCACTTT,CASSQDPGFVTLHF
-,TRBV5-4,-,TRBJ2-2,TGTGCCAGCAGCTTGCTCCCAGGAACGGGTAGCGGTAAGAACACCGGGGAGCTGTTTTTT,CASSLLPGTGSGKNTGELFF
-,TRBV5-4,once,TRBJ2-5,TGTGCCAGCAGCTTGGAAGCTACCCAAGAGACCCAGTACTTC,CASSLEATQETQYF
TRBD2,TRBV3-1/TRBV3-2,-,TRBJ2-3,TGTGCCAGCAGCCAAGAGTCGGGGGGGCCAGATACGCAGTATTTT,CASSQESGGPDTQYF
-,TRBV9,-,TRBJ1-6,TGTGCCTCACAGCGGGGTGGGGAGGATTCACCCCTCCACTTT,CASQRGGEDSPLHF
-,TRBV9,-,TRBJ2-5,TGTGCCAGCAGCGTAGCGGCAGGGGACCAAGAGACCCAGTACTTC,CASSVAAGDQETQYF
-,TRBV21-1,-,TRBJ2-5,TGTGCCAGCAACACTCTACCCCGGGGAGGTGGTGAGACCCAGTACTTC,CASNTLPRGGGETQYF
-,TRBV11-2,-,TRBJ2-5,TGTGCCAGCAGCTTATTTGTGGGGGCACAGACCCAGTACTTC,CASSLFVGAQTQYF
-,TRBV5-1,-,TRBJ1-2,TGCGCCAGCAGCTCGACCGCTACGGACAGCCTCCTTTATGGCTACACCTTC,CASSSTATDSLLYGYTF
-,TRBV20-1,-,TRBJ2-7,TGCAGTGCTAGTCCCGGACAGACCTACGAGCAGTACTTC,CSASPGQTYEQYF
-,TRBV3-1/TRBV3-2,once,TRBJ1-2,TGTGCCAGCAGCCGCGACGGAGGCCCCCTCTATGGCTACACCTTC,CASSRDGGPLYGYTF
-,TRBV7-9,-,TRBJ1-5,TGTGCCAGCAGCTTAGAACCAGAGGGTCAGCCCCAGCATTTT,CASSLEPEGQPQHF
-,TRBV29-1,once,TRBJ1-1,TGCAGCGTTGAAACTGGGCTGACTGAAGCTTTCTTT,CSVETGLTEAFF
-,TRBV2,-,TRBJ2-5,TGTGCCAGCGGAACCAGGAGGGAGACCCAGTACTTC,CASGTRRETQYF
-,TRBV29-1,-,TRBJ2-2,TGCAGCGTTGAATGGTCAGGGATGGCCACCGGGGAGCTGTTTTTT,CSVEWSGMATGELFF
-,TRBV30,-,TRBJ1-6,TGTGCCTGGAGTTTAAGGAGCTCCTATAATTCACCCCTCCACTTT,CAWSLRSSYNSPLHF
-,TRBV4-3,-,TRBJ1-1,TGCGCCAGCAGCCGATTCTCGGGCGGGCCGAACACTGAAGCTTTCTTT,CASSRFSGGPNTEAFF
-,TRBV28,once,TRBJ2-2,TGTGCCAGCAGCCTCCCGCTAGCCCACACGAACACCGGGGAGCTGTTTTTT,CASSLPLAHTNTGELFF
TRBD2,TRBV28,-,TRBJ2-7,TGTGCCAGCAGAGTGGGACTAGCGGGAGCTGGAGAGCAGTACTTC,CASRVGLAGAGEQYF
-,TRBV5-5,-,TRBJ1-3,TGTGCCAGCAGCTTGAGGGGCTCTGGAAACACCATATATTTT,CASSLRGSGNTIYF
-,TRBV5-1,-,TRBJ1-1,TGCGCCAGCAGCTTCGCGTTGGGGGGAATGAACACTGAAGCTTTCTTT,CASSFALGGMNTEAFF
TRBD1,TRBV7-9,-,TRBJ2-7,TGTGCCAGCAGCTTAGTAATTGGGACAGGGGCCTACGAGCAGTACTTC,CASSLVIGTGAYEQYF
TRBD1,TRBV28,once,TRBJ1-1,TGTGCCAGCAGCTCGGGACAGGGGTGGACTGAAGCTTTCTTT,CASSSGQGWTEAFF